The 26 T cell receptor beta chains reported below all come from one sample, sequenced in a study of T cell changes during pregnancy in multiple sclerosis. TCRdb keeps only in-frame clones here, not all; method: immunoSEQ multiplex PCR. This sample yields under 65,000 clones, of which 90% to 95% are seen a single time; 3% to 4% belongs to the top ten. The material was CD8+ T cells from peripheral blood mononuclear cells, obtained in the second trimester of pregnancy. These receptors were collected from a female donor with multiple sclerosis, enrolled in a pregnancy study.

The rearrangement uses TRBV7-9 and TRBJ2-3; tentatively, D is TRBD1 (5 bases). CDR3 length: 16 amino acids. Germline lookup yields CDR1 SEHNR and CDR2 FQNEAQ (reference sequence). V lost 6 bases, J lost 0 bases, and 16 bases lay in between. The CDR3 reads CASSSAVGASTDTQYF. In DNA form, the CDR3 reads TGTGCCAGCAGTTCCGCGGTTGGGGCTAGCACAGATACGCAGTATTTT.

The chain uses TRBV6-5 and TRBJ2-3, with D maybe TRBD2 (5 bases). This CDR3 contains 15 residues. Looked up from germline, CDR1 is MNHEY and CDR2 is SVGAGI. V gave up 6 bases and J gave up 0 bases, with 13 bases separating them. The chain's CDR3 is CASSPGVPSTDTQYF. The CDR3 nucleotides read TGTGCCAGCAGCCCCGGGGTCCCTAGCACAGATACGCAGTATTTT.

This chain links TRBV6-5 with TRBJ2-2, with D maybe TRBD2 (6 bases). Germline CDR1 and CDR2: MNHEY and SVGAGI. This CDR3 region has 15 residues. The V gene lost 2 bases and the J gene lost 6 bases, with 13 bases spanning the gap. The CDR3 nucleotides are TGTGCCAGCAGTTACGGATTCGGGAGCGCCGGGGAGCTGTTTTTT. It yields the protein CASSYGFGSAGELFF.

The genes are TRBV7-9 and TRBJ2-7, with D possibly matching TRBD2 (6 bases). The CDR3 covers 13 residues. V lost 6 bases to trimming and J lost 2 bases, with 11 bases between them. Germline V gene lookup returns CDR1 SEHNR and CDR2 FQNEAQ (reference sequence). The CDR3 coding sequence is TGTGCCAGCAGAGGGGAGGAGACCTACGAGCAGTACTTC. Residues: CASRGEETYEQYF. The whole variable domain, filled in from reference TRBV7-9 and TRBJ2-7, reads DTGVSQNPRHKITKRGQNVTFRCDPISEHNRLYWYRQTLGQGPEFLTYFQNEAQLEKSRLLSDRFSAERPKGSFSTLEIQRTEQGDSAMYLCASRGEETYEQYFGPGTRLTVT.

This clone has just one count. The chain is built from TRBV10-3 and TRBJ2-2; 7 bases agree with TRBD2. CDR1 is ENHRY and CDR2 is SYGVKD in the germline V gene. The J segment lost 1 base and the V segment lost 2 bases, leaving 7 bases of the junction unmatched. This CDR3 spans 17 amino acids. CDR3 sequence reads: CAISEGRSGKNTGELFF. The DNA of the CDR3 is TGTGCCATCAGTGAGGGGAGGAGCGGGAAGAACACCGGGGAGCTGTTTTTT.

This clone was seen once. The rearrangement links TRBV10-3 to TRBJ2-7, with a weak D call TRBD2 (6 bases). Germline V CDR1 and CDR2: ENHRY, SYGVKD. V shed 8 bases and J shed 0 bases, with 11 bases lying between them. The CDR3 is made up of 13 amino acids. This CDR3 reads CAIWVADSYEQYF. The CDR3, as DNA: TGTGCCATCTGGGTAGCGGACTCCTACGAGCAGTACTTC.

CDR3 nucleotides: TGTGCCAGCAGTGAAAGGGGGAGAGACATTCAGTACTTC. Translating gives CASSERGRDIQYF. The rearrangement joins TRBV2 to TRBJ2-4; D perhaps matches TRBD1 (6 bases). Germline V gene lookup returns CDR1 SNHLY and CDR2 FYNNEI. V was pared by 2 bases and J by 8 bases, with 10 bases between. This CDR3 has 13 residues.

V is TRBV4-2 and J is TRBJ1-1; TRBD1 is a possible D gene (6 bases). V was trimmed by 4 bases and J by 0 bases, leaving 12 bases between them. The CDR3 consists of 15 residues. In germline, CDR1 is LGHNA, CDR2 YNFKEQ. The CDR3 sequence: CASSPDRTLNTEAFF. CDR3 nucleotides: TGTGCCAGCAGCCCAGACAGGACACTGAACACTGAAGCTTTCTTT.

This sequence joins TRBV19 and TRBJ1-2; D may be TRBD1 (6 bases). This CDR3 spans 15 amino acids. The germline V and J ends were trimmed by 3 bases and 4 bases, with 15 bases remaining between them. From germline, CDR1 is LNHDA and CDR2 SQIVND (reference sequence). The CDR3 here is CASSITGLVGYGYTF. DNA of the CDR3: TGTGCCAGTAGTATCACAGGGCTTGTTGGCTATGGCTACACCTTC.

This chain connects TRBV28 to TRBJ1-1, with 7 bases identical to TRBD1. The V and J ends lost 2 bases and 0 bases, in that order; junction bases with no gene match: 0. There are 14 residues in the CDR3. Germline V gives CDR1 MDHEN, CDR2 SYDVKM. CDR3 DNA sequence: TGTGCCAGCAGTTTAAGGGGGCTGAACACTGAAGCTTTCTTT. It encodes CASSLRGLNTEAFF.

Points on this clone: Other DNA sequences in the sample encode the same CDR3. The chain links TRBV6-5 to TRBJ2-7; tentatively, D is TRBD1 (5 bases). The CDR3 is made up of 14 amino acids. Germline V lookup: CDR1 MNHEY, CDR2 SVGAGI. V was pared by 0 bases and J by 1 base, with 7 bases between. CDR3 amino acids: CASSYSSGSYEQYF. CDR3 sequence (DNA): TGTGCCAGCAGTTACTCGTCAGGGTCCTACGAGCAGTACTTC.

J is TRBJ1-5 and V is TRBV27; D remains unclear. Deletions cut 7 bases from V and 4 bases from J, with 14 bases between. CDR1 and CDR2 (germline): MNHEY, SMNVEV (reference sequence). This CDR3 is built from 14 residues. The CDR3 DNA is TGTGCCAGCACCTCCGGGGTAGGGAATCAGCCCCAGCATTTT. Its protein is CASTSGVGNQPQHF.

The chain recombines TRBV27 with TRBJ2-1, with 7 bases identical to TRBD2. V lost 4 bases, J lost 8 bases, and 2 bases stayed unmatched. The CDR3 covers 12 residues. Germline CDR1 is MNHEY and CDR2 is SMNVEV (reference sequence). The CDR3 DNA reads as TGTGCCAGCAGTTGGGAGGGTGATGAGCAGTTCTTC. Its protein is CASSWEGDEQFF.

This CDR3 is CASQRADGYTF. CDR3 coding DNA: TGTGCTAGTCAGCGGGCCGATGGCTACACCTTC. The chain carries TRBV12-5 and TRBJ1-2, with D unresolved. CDR1 and CDR2 from the germline V gene are LGHNT and FRNRAP. The V end was cut by 8 bases, the J end by 6 bases, with 10 bases between. CDR3 length equals 11 residues.

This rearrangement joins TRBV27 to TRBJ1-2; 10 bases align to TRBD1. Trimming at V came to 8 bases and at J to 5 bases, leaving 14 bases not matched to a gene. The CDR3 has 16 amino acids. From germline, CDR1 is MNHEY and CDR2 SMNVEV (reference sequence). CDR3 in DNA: TGTGCCAGCGCCGGGACAGGGGACCTCCGGGGATATGGCTACACCTTC. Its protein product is CASAGTGDLRGYGYTF.

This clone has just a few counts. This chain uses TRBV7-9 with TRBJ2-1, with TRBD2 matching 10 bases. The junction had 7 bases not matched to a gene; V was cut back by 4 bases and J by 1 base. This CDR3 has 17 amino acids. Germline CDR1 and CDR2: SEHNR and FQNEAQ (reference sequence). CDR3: CASSSPTSGESYNEQFF. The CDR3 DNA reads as TGTGCCAGCAGCTCGCCTACTAGCGGGGAATCCTACAATGAGCAGTTCTTC. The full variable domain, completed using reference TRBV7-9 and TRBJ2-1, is DTGVSQNPRHKITKRGQNVTFRCDPISEHNRLYWYRQTLGQGPEFLTYFQNEAQLEKSRLLSDRFSAERPKGSFSTLEIQRTEQGDSAMYLCASSSPTSGESYNEQFFGPGTRLTVL.

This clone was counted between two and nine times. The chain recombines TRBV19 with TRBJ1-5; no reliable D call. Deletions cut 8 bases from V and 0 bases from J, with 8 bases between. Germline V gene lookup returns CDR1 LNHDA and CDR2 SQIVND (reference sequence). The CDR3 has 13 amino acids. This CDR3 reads CASRGYSNQPQHF. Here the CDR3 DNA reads TGTGCCAGTCGGGGATATAGCAATCAGCCCCAGCATTTT.

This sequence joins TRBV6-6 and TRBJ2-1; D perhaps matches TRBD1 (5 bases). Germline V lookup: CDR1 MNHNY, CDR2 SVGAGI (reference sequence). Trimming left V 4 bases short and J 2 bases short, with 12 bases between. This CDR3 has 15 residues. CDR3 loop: CASSSLKGPYNEQFF. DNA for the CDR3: TGTGCCAGCAGTTCCCTGAAGGGGCCCTACAATGAGCAGTTCTTC.

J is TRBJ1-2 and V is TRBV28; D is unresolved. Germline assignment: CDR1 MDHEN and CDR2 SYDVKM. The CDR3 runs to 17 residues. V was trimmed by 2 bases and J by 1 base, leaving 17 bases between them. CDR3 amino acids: CASSLSASWRDNYGYTF. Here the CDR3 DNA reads TGTGCCAGCAGTTTAAGTGCCAGCTGGAGGGATAACTATGGCTACACCTTC.

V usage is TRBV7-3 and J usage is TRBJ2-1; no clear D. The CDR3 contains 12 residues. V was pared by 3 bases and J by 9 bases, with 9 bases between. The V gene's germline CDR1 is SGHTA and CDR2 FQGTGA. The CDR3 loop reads CASSFSGGEQFF. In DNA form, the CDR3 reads TGTGCCAGCAGCTTTTCCGGCGGTGAGCAGTTCTTC.

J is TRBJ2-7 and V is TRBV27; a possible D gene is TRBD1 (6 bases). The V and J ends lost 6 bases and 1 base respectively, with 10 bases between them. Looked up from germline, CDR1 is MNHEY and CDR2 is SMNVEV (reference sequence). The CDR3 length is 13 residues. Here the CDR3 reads CASRTGISYEQYF. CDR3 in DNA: TGTGCCAGCAGGACAGGAATATCCTACGAGCAGTACTTC.

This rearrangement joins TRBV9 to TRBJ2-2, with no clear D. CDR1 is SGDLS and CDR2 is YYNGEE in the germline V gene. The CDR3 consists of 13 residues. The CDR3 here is CATGGSNTGELFF. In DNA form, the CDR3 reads TGTGCAACTGGCGGATCGAACACCGGGGAGCTGTTTTTT.

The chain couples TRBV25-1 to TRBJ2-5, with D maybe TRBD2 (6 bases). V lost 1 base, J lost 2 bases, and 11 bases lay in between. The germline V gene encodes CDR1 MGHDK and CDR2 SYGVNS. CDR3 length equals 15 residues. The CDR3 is CASSEFGTVQETQYF. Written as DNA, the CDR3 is TGTGCCAGCAGTGAATTCGGGACTGTTCAAGAGACCCAGTACTTC.

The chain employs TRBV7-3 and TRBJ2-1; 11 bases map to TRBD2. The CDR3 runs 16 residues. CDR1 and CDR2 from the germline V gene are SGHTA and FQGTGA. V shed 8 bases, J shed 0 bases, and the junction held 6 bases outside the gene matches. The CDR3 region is CASSSGGLLSYNEQFF. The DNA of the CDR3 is TGTGCCAGCTCTAGCGGGGGGCTTCTCTCCTACAATGAGCAGTTCTTC.

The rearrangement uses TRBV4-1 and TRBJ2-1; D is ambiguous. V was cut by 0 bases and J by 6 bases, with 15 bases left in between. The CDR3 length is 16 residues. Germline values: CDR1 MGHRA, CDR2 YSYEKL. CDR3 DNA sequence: TGCGCCAGCAGCCAAGATCTAGGCGAAGGCGGCAATGAGCAGTTCTTC. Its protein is CASSQDLGEGGNEQFF.

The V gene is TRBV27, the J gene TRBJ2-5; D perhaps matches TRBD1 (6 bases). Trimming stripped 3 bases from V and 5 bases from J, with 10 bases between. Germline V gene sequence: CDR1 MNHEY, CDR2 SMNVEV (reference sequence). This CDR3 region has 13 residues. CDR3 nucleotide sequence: TGTGCCAGCAGTTTGGGGGCGCGGGAGACCCAGTACTTC. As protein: CASSLGARETQYF.